These 18 T cell receptor beta chains originate from one sample sequenced in a study of CD8 T cells in cerebrospinal fluid in Alzheimer's disease. TCRdb re-called the 10x single-cell sequencing reads, yielding one record per CDR3 amino acid sequence without DNA. The ten top clones account for approximately 11%, within a sample of over a thousand distinct CDR3 sequences. What was sequenced was cerebrospinal fluid. The receptors were gathered from a human donor with mild cognitive impairment.

Frequency places this clonotype as large. V gene TRBV12-3 or TRBV12-4 combines with J gene TRBJ2-3; the D gene TCRdb calls, TRBD1, cannot be checked with no DNA. The CDR3 runs to 14 residues. The CDR3 here is CASRKGQGGDTQYF.

By frequency, this clonotype registers medium-sized. This chain uses TRBV19 with TRBJ1-2. CDR1 and CDR2 (germline): LNHDA, SQIVND (reference sequence). The CDR3 is 16 residues long. CDR3 sequence reads: CASSKVPAEKLYGYTF.

Its frequency marks this clonotype as medium-sized (0.01 to 0.1%). This chain's CDR3 is CASSQVTASSGANVLTF. The chain is built from TRBV4-3 and TRBJ2-6. Germline V gene lookup returns CDR1 LGHNA and CDR2 YSLEER. This CDR3 comprises 17 residues.

This clonotype is labeled large based on frequency. This chain joins TRBV7-8 and TRBJ1-2; TCRdb lists TRBD1, though no DNA is available to test this call. CDR3 size: 15 residues. Per the germline V gene, CDR1 is SGHVS and CDR2 is FQNEAQ. The CDR3 loop reads CASSLFRDRVGGYTF.

In terms of frequency, this clonotype is medium-sized (0.01 to 0.1%). This chain links TRBV5-5 with TRBJ1-5; checking the TCRdb D call of TRBD1 is not possible without DNA. CDR3 length: 17 amino acids. CDR1 is SGHKS, CDR2 YYEKEE, per germline (reference sequence). The chain's CDR3 is CASSSGQVLPLNQPQHF.

By frequency, this clonotype is medium-sized (0.01 to 0.1%). This rearrangement joins TRBV4-2 to TRBJ1-4. CDR3 size: 15 residues. Germline lookup yields CDR1 LGHNA and CDR2 YNFKEQ. CDR3 sequence reads: CASSQDSRLNEKLFF.

According to its frequency, this clonotype is medium-sized. This chain links TRBV2 with TRBJ2-5; TCRdb names TRBD1, which stays unverified in the absence of DNA. Looked up from germline, CDR1 is SNHLY and CDR2 is FYNNEI. This CDR3 has 16 residues. The CDR3 spells CASSERGTGPQETQYF. Using reference TRBV2 and TRBJ2-5 for the parts outside the CDR3, the full variable domain is EPEVTQTPSHQVTQMGQEVILRCVPISNHLYFYWYRQILGQKVEFLVSFYNNEISEKSEIFDDQFSVERPDGSNFTLKIRSTKLEDSAMYFCASSERGTGPQETQYFGPGTRLLVL.

Frequency places this clonotype as medium-sized. The rearrangement uses TRBV7-9 and TRBJ1-4; the TCRdb D gene call, TRBD1, has no DNA to confirm it. This CDR3 has 14 amino acids. Germline assignment: CDR1 SEHNR and CDR2 FQNEAQ (reference sequence). The CDR3 is CASSLGQFNEKLFF.

This chain joins TRBV10-3 and TRBJ1-2; TCRdb outputs TRBD1, but without DNA this stays unchecked. CDR3 length equals 16 residues. Germline V gene data show CDR1 as ENHRY and CDR2 as SYGVKD. This chain's CDR3 is CAITDPGTGGDDRYTF.

The chain couples TRBV24-1 to TRBJ1-2; TCRdb gives TRBD1 as the D gene, but with no DNA this cannot be confirmed. The CDR3 length is 16 residues. Germline V gene lookup returns CDR1 KGHDR and CDR2 SFDVKD. The chain's CDR3 is CATSDSTPGTGSGYTF.

The chain joins TRBV19 to TRBJ2-1; TCRdb's D gene call, TRBD1, goes unchecked for lack of DNA. Germline CDR1 LNHDA, CDR2 SQIVND (reference sequence). This CDR3 region has 17 residues. The CDR3 sequence is CASSSLLPGQGIYEQFF.

This clonotype is labeled medium-sized based on frequency. The gene calls are TRBV18 and TRBJ2-1. Germline assignment: CDR1 KGHSH and CDR2 LQKENI. CDR3 size: 15 residues. The chain's CDR3 is CASSLAGGPYNEQFF.

This clonotype counts as medium-sized by frequency. The V call is TRBV9, the J call TRBJ1-2; the D call from TCRdb, TRBD1, cannot be confirmed without DNA. The CDR3 loop spans 16 amino acids. Germline lookup yields CDR1 SGDLS and CDR2 YYNGEE. CDR3 residues: CASSPGTGIPWYGYTF.

The chain combines TRBV10-3 with TRBJ1-3. Germline CDR1 is ENHRY and CDR2 is SYGVKD. The CDR3 contains 14 residues. The CDR3 reads CAIMVDSSGNTIYF.

This clonotype registers medium-sized by frequency. This rearrangement joins TRBV19 to TRBJ1-3. Germline values: CDR1 LNHDA, CDR2 SQIVND (reference sequence). The CDR3 covers 15 residues. The CDR3 here is CASSFQGRSGNTIYF.

This clonotype is called medium-sized based on its frequency. This chain connects TRBV20-1 to TRBJ2-2; TCRdb's D call, TRBD2, is unchecked because there is no DNA. Germline V gene lookup returns CDR1 DFQATT and CDR2 SNEGSKA (reference sequence). The CDR3 length is 17 residues. CDR3 region: CSARGGTSGGGTGELFF.

This clonotype ranks as medium-sized in terms of frequency. The rearrangement links TRBV27 to TRBJ2-2; TCRdb's D call of TRBD2 is untestable without DNA. The CDR3 runs 18 residues. Germline loops: CDR1 MNHEY, CDR2 SMNVEV (reference sequence). CDR3 sequence: CASSPRTSGVTDTGELFF.

This clonotype counts as medium-sized (0.01 to 0.1%) by frequency. J is TRBJ1-4 and V is TRBV11-2; the D call from TCRdb, TRBD1, cannot be confirmed without DNA. CDR1 SGHAT and CDR2 FQNNGV come from the germline V gene. The CDR3 consists of 15 residues. CDR3 sequence reads: CASSLEDRGWEKLFF. The variable domain in full, completed from reference TRBV11-2 and TRBJ1-4, reads EAGVAQSPRYKIIEKRQSVAFWCNPISGHATLYWYQQILGQGPKLLIQFQNNGVVDDSQLPKDRFSAERLKGVDSTLKIQPAKLEDSAVYLCASSLEDRGWEKLFFGSGTQLSVL.